Here is one T cell receptor beta chain with its context. Trimming removed 3 bases from V and 7 bases from J; junction bases left unmatched: 6. Per germline, CDR1 MGHRA and CDR2 YSYEKL. CDR3 length equals 15 residues. The data originate from a study of shared clonotypes between healthy human individuals. The wider study: CD4 naive and CD4 memory each took three plates per donor, while CD8 naive took two and CD8 memory one.

Naive-designated CD8 cells lacked CD45RO, were positively enriched for CCR7, and omitted terminally differentiated effector memory CD45RA+ cells. Libraries were prepared by immunoSEQ multiplex PCR; TCRdb keeps only in-frame clonotypes and omits some of them. The sample yields a few million clones, just over 90% seen once. Sample: naive CD8+ T cells from PBMCs. The rearrangement links TRBV4-1 to TRBJ1-5; 10 nucleotides match TRBD1. The clonotype comes from a young man in good health. Some clones in this sample may be carry-over from other donors' samples. Here the CDR3 DNA reads TGCGCCAGCAGCCAGGGGACAGGGGCTGGGCAGCCCCAGCATTTT. Protein product: CASSQGTGAGQPQHF.